A single sample is the source of the 24 T cell receptor beta chains below, sequenced in a study of Tregs in tolerant kidney transplant recipients. The protocol was immunoSEQ multiplex PCR, while the TCRdb copy is restricted to in-frame clones and leaves out a portion. The sample has some 100,000 clones, almost 95% seen once. Sequencing was done on a sample of CD4+ T cells from blood. The receptor set was obtained from a human donor in good health.

This chain joins TRBV7-2 and TRBJ2-1; the D gene is possibly TRBD2 (5 bases). This CDR3 is 12 amino acids long. Germline CDR1 SGHTA, CDR2 FQGNSA. Trimming removed 3 bases from V and 12 bases from J, with 12 bases in between. CDR3 bases: TGTGCCAGCAGCTTTGACTCCGCGGGGCAGTTCTTC. It codes for CASSFDSAGQFF.

This chain links TRBV11-2 with TRBJ2-1; no clear D. Trimming removed 1 base from V and 4 bases from J, with 5 bases in between. The CDR3 is 13 residues long. Looked up from germline, CDR1 is SGHAT and CDR2 is FQNNGV. The CDR3 nucleotides read TGTGCCAGCAGCTTAGGGGTTTACAATGAGCAGTTCTTC. Its protein is CASSLGVYNEQFF. Variable domain in full (rest from reference TRBV11-2 and TRBJ2-1): EAGVAQSPRYKIIEKRQSVAFWCNPISGHATLYWYQQILGQGPKLLIQFQNNGVVDDSQLPKDRFSAERLKGVDSTLKIQPAKLEDSAVYLCASSLGVYNEQFFGPGTRLTVL.

This chain connects TRBV6-5 to TRBJ2-1, with D perhaps TRBD2 (5 bases). The V gene lost 5 bases and the J gene lost 0 bases, with 11 bases spanning the gap. Germline-derived CDR1 and CDR2 are MNHEY and SVGAGI. The CDR3 has 15 residues. The CDR3 nucleotides are TGTGCCAGCAGTAGGCGGGCCTACTCCTACAATGAGCAGTTCTTC. This codes for CASSRRAYSYNEQFF.

The chain carries TRBV18 and TRBJ2-6; TRBD1 aligns across 11 bases. This CDR3 contains 16 residues. V shed 6 bases and J 3 bases; nucleotides not matched to a gene: 4. CDR1 is KGHSH and CDR2 is LQKENI in the germline V gene. DNA of the CDR3: TGTGCCAGCTCCGAGGACAGGGGGCTTGGGGCCAACGTCCTGACTTTC. As protein: CASSEDRGLGANVLTF.

This clone has only a few counts. This rearrangement joins TRBV7-9 to TRBJ2-2; D not resolved. Germline V CDR1 and CDR2: SEHNR, FQNEAQ (reference sequence). This CDR3 region has 12 residues. Trimming removed 5 bases at V and 5 bases at J, with 6 bases between. The DNA of the CDR3 is TGTGCCAGCAGCCCTAGGACCGGGGAGCTGTTTTTT. Translated: CASSPRTGELFF.

This clone has just a few counts. The chain joins TRBV28 to TRBJ1-5, with 8 bases lining up with TRBD1. Germline loops: CDR1 MDHEN, CDR2 SYDVKM. Trimming removed 6 bases from V and 8 bases from J; junction bases left unmatched: 9. The CDR3 length is 14 residues. CDR3 protein: CASRPTGGREPQHF. Here the CDR3 DNA reads TGTGCCAGCAGGCCTACAGGGGGGAGGGAGCCCCAGCATTTT.

The chain links TRBV5-1 to TRBJ2-5; maybe TRBD2 (5 bases). This CDR3 is 13 amino acids long. V lost 6 bases to trimming and J lost 2 bases, with 11 bases between them. CDR1 is SGHRS and CDR2 is YFSETQ in the germline V gene. CDR3 region: CASTPGGQETQYF. In DNA form, the CDR3 reads TGCGCCAGCACCCCGGGCGGGCAAGAGACCCAGTACTTC.

V is TRBV19 and J is TRBJ2-3; 10 nucleotides align to TRBD2. CDR1 LNHDA and CDR2 SQIVND come from the germline V gene (reference sequence). Trimming took 2 bases from V and 2 from J; bases not matched to a gene: 7. The CDR3 is 17 amino acids. CDR3 sequence (DNA): TGTGCCAGTAGTATATCACCCGGGACTAGCGACACAGATACGCAGTATTTT. Translation gives CASSISPGTSDTDTQYF.

This clone was observed a single time. The chain recombines TRBV7-9 with TRBJ2-3; the D gene is possibly TRBD1 (5 bases). Germline V gene lookup returns CDR1 SEHNR and CDR2 FQNEAQ (reference sequence). The length of the CDR3 is 15 residues. Trimming cost V 3 bases and J 2 bases, with 12 bases left between them. Here the CDR3 reads CASSFSRQTTDTQYF. In nucleotides, the CDR3 is TGTGCCAGCAGCTTCTCCAGACAGACCACAGATACGCAGTATTTT.

The chain combines TRBV5-1 with TRBJ2-1; possibly TRBD1 or TRBD2 for D (5 bases each). V was shortened by 2 bases and J by 6 bases, with 9 bases between the two germline ends. This CDR3 contains 13 residues. Germline assignment: CDR1 SGHRS and CDR2 YFSETQ. The CDR3 nucleotides read TGCGCCAGCAGCTTCGGGGCCATCAATGAGCAGTTCTTC. Amino acid sequence: CASSFGAINEQFF.

This sequence joins TRBV6-6 and TRBJ1-3; D gene unclear. V lost 0 bases, J lost 7 bases, and 13 bases lay in between. This CDR3 spans 15 amino acids. From germline, CDR1 is MNHNY and CDR2 SVGAGI (reference sequence). The CDR3 bases are TGTGCCAGCAGTTACTCGAGCACAGTAGGGAACACCATATATTTT. Its protein is CASSYSSTVGNTIYF.

This sequence joins TRBV15 and TRBJ1-2, with D maybe TRBD1 (6 bases). CDR3 length: 15 amino acids. V lost 4 bases, J lost 2 bases, and 14 bases lay in between. Per the germline V gene, CDR1 is LNHNV and CDR2 is YYDKDF (reference sequence). The CDR3 sequence is CATSKPEQGNYGYTF. As DNA, the CDR3 is TGTGCCACCAGCAAACCCGAACAGGGAAACTATGGCTACACCTTC. Combining the CDR3 with reference TRBV15 and TRBJ1-2 gives the whole variable domain DAMVIQNPRYQVTQFGKPVTLSCSQTLNHNVMYWYQQKSSQAPKLLFHYYDKDFNNEADTPDNFQSRRPNTSFCFLDIRSPGLGDTAMYLCATSKPEQGNYGYTFGSGTRLTVV.

The chain combines TRBV5-5 with TRBJ1-1; D uncertain. This CDR3 has 11 amino acids. Germline loops: CDR1 SGHKS, CDR2 YYEKEE (reference sequence). Trimming took 1 base from V and 2 from J, leaving 0 bases between them. The CDR3: CASSLNTEAFF. The CDR3 DNA sequence: TGTGCCAGCAGCTTGAACACTGAAGCTTTCTTT.

The gene calls are TRBV6-6 and TRBJ1-4; D uncertain. Germline V lookup: CDR1 MNHNY, CDR2 SVGAGI (reference sequence). V shed 5 bases and J shed 5 bases, with 6 bases lying between them. There are 12 residues in the CDR3. CDR3 loop: CASSPRNEKLFF. The CDR3 DNA reads TGTGCCAGCAGTCCGAGGAATGAAAAACTGTTTTTT.

The count of this clone is one. V and J are TRBV6-5 and TRBJ2-5; no clear D. CDR1 is MNHEY and CDR2 is SVGAGI in the germline V gene. Between the trimmed V and J ends, which lost 0 bases and 3 bases, there was a span of 8 bases. CDR3 length: 14 residues. The CDR3 region has the DNA TGTGCCAGCAGTTACTCGTATAGGGAAGAGACCCAGTACTTC. Protein sequence: CASSYSYREETQYF.

V usage is TRBV6-5 and J usage is TRBJ1-1; D is unresolved. The V end lost 2 bases, the J end lost 1 base, and 8 bases lay between the germline ends. The CDR3 extends over 14 amino acids. Germline loops: CDR1 MNHEY, CDR2 SVGAGI. This chain's CDR3 is CASSYPLGNTEAFF. CDR3 sequence (DNA): TGTGCCAGCAGTTACCCCTTAGGGAACACTGAAGCTTTCTTT.

The chain carries TRBV14 and TRBJ2-3; D gene uncertain. The CDR3 is 13 amino acids. The V gene lost 6 bases and the J gene lost 5 bases, with 12 bases spanning the gap. The germline V gene encodes CDR1 SGHDN and CDR2 FVKESK. CDR3 coding DNA: TGTGCCAGCAGTCTTCGGGCCCGAGATACGCAGTATTTT. It is translated as CASSLRARDTQYF.

This clone has a handful of counts. The V gene is TRBV20-1, the J gene TRBJ1-2; no reliable D call. CDR1 DFQATT and CDR2 SNEGSKA come from the germline V gene (reference sequence). Deletions cut 6 bases from V and 4 bases from J, with 3 bases between. This CDR3 spans 9 amino acids. Written as DNA, the CDR3 is TGCAGTGCAGGCTATGGCTACACCTTC. Translated: CSAGYGYTF.

This clone was counted between two and nine times. The chain uses TRBV5-8 and TRBJ1-1; 9 bases line up with TRBD1. V was clipped by 4 bases and J by 6 bases; unmatched bases: 10. Germline values: CDR1 SGHTS, CDR2 YDEGEE. This CDR3 region has 15 residues. The CDR3 loop reads CASSPDRGEAAEAFF. The DNA of the CDR3 is TGTGCCAGCAGCCCGGACAGGGGAGAGGCCGCTGAAGCTTTCTTT.

This chain connects TRBV5-1 to TRBJ2-7; the D call may be TRBD1 or TRBD2 (6 bases each). The V gene's germline CDR1 is SGHRS and CDR2 YFSETQ. V was trimmed by 4 bases and J by 0 bases, leaving 23 bases between them. This CDR3 contains 18 residues. The CDR3 loop is CASSQTVQGGTASYEQYF. The CDR3 coding sequence is TGCGCCAGCAGCCAAACCGTACAAGGGGGGACTGCCTCCTACGAGCAGTACTTC.

The CDR3 DNA sequence: TGTGCCTGGAGTCTACGGACAGGGGCAGGGGACACTGAAGCTTTCTTT. It translates to CAWSLRTGAGDTEAFF. The chain recombines TRBV30 with TRBJ1-1; 9 nucleotides agree with TRBD1. Germline CDR1 and CDR2: GTSNPN and SVGIG (reference sequence). With V trimmed by 2 bases and J by 3 bases, 10 bases remained unmatched. CDR3 length: 16 amino acids.

The rearrangement links TRBV5-1 to TRBJ2-2; 9 nucleotides line up with TRBD1. V lost 4 bases and J lost 4; bases outside the gene matches: 5. CDR1 SGHRS and CDR2 YFSETQ come from the germline V gene. This CDR3 is built from 15 residues. The CDR3 region is CASSPGQGSTGELFF. In DNA, the CDR3 is TGCGCCAGCAGCCCTGGACAGGGGTCCACCGGGGAGCTGTTTTTT.

The chain links TRBV7-2 to TRBJ2-3, with D perhaps TRBD2 (6 bases). Trimming removed 5 bases at V and 3 bases at J, with 18 bases between. The CDR3 covers 16 residues. Germline V gene data show CDR1 as SGHTA and CDR2 as FQGNSA. The CDR3 loop reads CASSGQPGVLTDTQYF. The CDR3 DNA is TGTGCCAGCAGCGGCCAGCCGGGGGTCCTAACAGATACGCAGTATTTT.

The V gene is TRBV6-5, the J gene TRBJ2-7, with 7 bases lining up with TRBD2. Per the germline V gene, CDR1 is MNHEY and CDR2 is SVGAGI. The CDR3 is 13 amino acids. V lost 7 bases and J lost 3; bases outside the gene matches: 6. CDR3 loop: CASTPSGDYEQYF. CDR3 bases: TGTGCCAGCACTCCCAGCGGGGACTACGAGCAGTACTTC.